This T cell receptor beta chain comes out of a study of cytomegalovirus exposure and HLA in healthy donors (dated by TCRdb to the late 2010s). Concerning the study at large: An earlier analysis of some 500 of the donors reported 276 Gb of sequence data and 117 million unique TCR beta sequences from some 180 million T cells. Roughly 320 gigabases of sequencing data and 70 million to 95 million unique TCR sequences made up an early release that covered several hundred HLA-typed donors. Among the roughly 390 genotyped donors, under 90% belonged to the genetic ancestry cluster associated with self-reported Caucasian donors. The aim of the study was to test whether cataloging public T cell receptors could identify signatures of past pathogen exposure. The study profiled the T cell repertoires of under 850 subjects by immunosequencing and related them to cytomegalovirus serostatus. A separate validation cohort of more than 100 different subjects was used in addition to the roughly 670-subject first cohort. The study combined high-throughput TCR immunosequencing, statistical association of individual TCRs with disease status, and machine learning to predict cytomegalovirus infection status. A later analysis re-examined previously published TCR beta repertoires from just over 650 donors and added high-resolution HLA genotyping to investigate patterns of TCR occurrence. Rather than using new phenotypic data, the later analysis identified candidate immune exposures from TCR beta sequences and from how often those sequences occurred across donors. An earlier analysis of several hundred of the donors applied high-throughput TCR beta sequencing to assess whether each TCR beta V gene segment acted as functional or pseudogenic. Alongside the repertoire data, information on donor age, sex, ethnicity and CMV serostatus was compiled. Genome-wide SNP genotypes for about 60% of the roughly 700 donors were used in a later genetic analysis, which treated that subset as a discovery cohort. Every repertoire in the discovery cohort had been generated on one and the same sequencing platform. HLA typing covered class I and class II loci at four-digit resolution. Typing coverage varied by locus: roughly 629-630 donors for A, B, C, DRB1 and DQB1; around 560 for DQA1; approximately 610 for DPA1; about 450 for DPB1. Several DR-DQ haplotypes were handled as single units for association and clustering, since linkage in the cohort was strong. Among 398 genotyped donors of the cohort, an average of approximately 240,000 unique TCR beta nucleotide sequences were sequenced per donor, roughly 18% of them non-productive. Overall study outcomes, separate from this receptor: The classifier was reported to diagnose cytomegalovirus status with high specificity and sensitivity in both the original cohort and the validation cohort. Most TCR sequences were seen in very few donors, while some public TCRs were found in many individuals. In a later analysis, most CMV-associated TCR beta chains were found to appear HLA-restricted, with HLA associations seemingly driven largely by CMV exposure. It was suggested by the authors that the approach could potentially be generalized to other disease states and immunological phenotypes. The earlier analysis of some 560 of the donors excluded 15 to 20 rarely observed V segments, including chromosome 9 orphons, because counts were too low. Presence/absence analyses assumed roughly uniform sequencing depth across donors, an assumption that may not hold. When HLA alleles, especially DR and DQ, strongly co-occurred, attributing TCR associations to individual alleles was difficult. In an earlier analysis of approximately 590 of the donors, most TCR beta V segments appeared in productive rearrangements about 87% or about 30% of the time, broadly matching IMGT annotations. A further reported finding was that TCR beta sequences accurately predicted the HLA-A and HLA-B alleles for most subjects in the first cohort. Only TCR beta chains were sequenced in this cohort, and the absence of alpha or paired-chain data limited detectable features. According to a later analysis, parvovirus B19, influenza, CMV and Epstein-Barr virus appeared linked to several top co-occurrence clusters. A later analysis found that HLA-associated TCR beta chains were more clonally expanded and had lower generation probabilities than equally common non-associated chains. A cluster of highly shared sequence variants was judged likely to represent a technical artifact of the sequencing pipeline. In a later analysis, the rate of TCR association differed among HLA loci, with DRB1 alleles having the most associated TCRs and HLA-C alleles having the fewest. Because HLA typing was missing for some donors at each locus, association tests included only the typed subset. In a later genetic analysis, a missense DCLRE1C variant was associated with V-gene and J-gene trimming of TCR beta chains, and the association was replicated in an independent cohort. For the cohort, immune exposure information was limited to CMV serostatus. Linkage disequilibrium might explain the correlated functional status among segregating V segments, but an unknown experimental factor could not be excluded. Compared with the roughly 710-donor mean, donors in an Asian-associated ancestry cluster had fewer N-insertions in productive TCRs, according to a later genetic analysis. Some IMGT-functional V segments, including TRBV6-2 and TRBV6-3, could not be told apart with the 87-base-pair reads, so those segments were excluded. A later analysis associated 16,951 TCR beta sequences with specific HLA alleles at a false discovery rate of 0.05. The study listed 150 to 200 TCR beta chains as associated with cytomegalovirus. Three of the identified cytomegalovirus-associated TCR beta chains were confirmed in vitro to be specific for cytomegalovirus antigens.

As for this clone: Its recognized antigen is unknown. No much larger clonotype is one base removed from it; base qualities were not supplied.

From cysteine to phenylalanine, the CDR3 is 16 amino acids long. The read is trimmed to its CDR3 DNA, 48 bases read in frame from base 1. Trimming removed 4 bases from V and 0 bases from J, leaving 13 bases between the germline ends. Per the germline V gene (reference sequence), LNHDA is the CDR1 and SQIVND is the CDR2. Libraries were made using the immunoSEQ multiplex PCR assay. For the multiplex PCR, a mixture combining 60 forward primers for TCR Vbeta segments and 13 reverse primers for TCR Jbeta segments was used. The CDR3 region of rearranged TCR beta genes was amplified from genomic DNA by a multiplex PCR assay. The Illumina HiSeq System was used to sequence the amplified TCR beta libraries as 87-base-pair reads. The original pipeline was this. In a later analysis, some 80 million unique TCR beta chains were counted across the 690 or so repertoires, and around 10 million of these chains were shared by at least two donors. Raw reads were error-corrected and collapsed into unique sequences with a nearest-neighbor algorithm that merged closely related sequences to remove PCR and sequencing errors. To assign V, D and J gene segments, CDR3 sequences were aligned to IMGT reference sequences. For a sequence to be retained, a match of at least six nucleotides to both a V gene segment and a J gene segment was required. Rearrangements were called productive when the CDR3 lacked stop codons and stayed in frame with V and J; all others were non-productive. CDR3 was defined according to IMGT convention as the region running from the second conserved V-encoded cysteine to the conserved J-encoded phenylalanine. Sequences without an unambiguous match to a single V gene segment were excluded from the earlier analysis of about 630 of the donors. An earlier analysis of 500 to 600 of the donors classified V segments as functional when productive rearrangements were above 56.7% and as segregating when the standard deviation between donors was above 5%. To diagnose cytomegalovirus status from the catalog of TCR beta chain sequences, a statistical classification framework was built. V and J gene assignment, in a later analysis, came from comparing TCR nucleotide sequences with IMGT/GENE-DB human TR gene sequences. In a later analysis, CDR3 sequences and most-parsimonious VDJ recombination scenarios were assigned using the TCRdist pipeline. In a later analysis, every TCR beta chain was defined by the combination of its CDR3 amino acid sequence and its V-gene family, and reads without a unique V-gene family were dropped. To address suspected cross-contamination and a sequencing artifact, a later analysis removed 550 to 750 highly shared, low-generation-probability nucleotide sequences. In a later analysis, a clonal expansion index for each public chain was calculated from normalized within-repertoire ranks of inferred template counts. A later analysis computed generation probabilities with a VDJ recombination model fitted to out-of-frame rearrangements, and checked the results against IGoR. A later analysis scored TCR-TCR, TCR-HLA and TCR-CMV co-occurrence with hypergeometric tests, applying a repertoire-size bias correction to TCR pairs. False discovery rates were estimated in a later analysis by permuting HLA or CMV assignments 20 times. In a later analysis, co-occurring TCRs were grouped with DBSCAN, and TCRdist sequence similarity was added when clustering was performed within HLA-allele-positive subsets. Repertoires with fewer than 30,000 or more than 120,000 public chains were left out of co-occurrence clustering, as were four to six repertoires with anomalous nucleotide sharing. TCRdb retrieved this table from immuneACCESS and kept in-frame rearrangements only. Not all clones are present; in checked studies, unresolved V genes account for under half, and no reason is known for the remainder. That table supplies the V and J calls and clone size; D and trimming were determined from the DNA. A total of roughly 150,000 clones appear in this sample, roughly 87% of them only once. The top ten constitute around 4.1% of the sample.

In total, 500 to 700 healthy bone marrow donors made up the cohort. At the time of sampling, all cohort members were nominally healthy, though unrecorded immune exposures were likely present. The donor was CMV seropositive and was included in the group of 289 seropositive cohort members. A peripheral blood sample was collected from each donor, and TCR beta sequencing was performed on peripheral blood mononuclear cells. Genomic DNA was extracted from the blood cell samples with the Qiagen DNeasy Blood Extraction Kit. The material sequenced was PBMCs. The receptor's source is a man aged 45-60 years in good health and CMV-seropositive. The sequence is built from TRBV19 and TRBJ2-1; perhaps TRBD1 is the D gene, with 5 bases matching. This receptor has the CDR3 CASSRTRASSYNEQFF. At the DNA level, the sequence is TGTGCCAGTAGTAGGACCAGGGCCTCCTCCTACAATGAGCAGTTCTTC.